This TCR beta chain was documented in a study of cytomegalovirus exposure and HLA in healthy donors. Study-level points and caveats: A later analysis linked a missense variant in DCLRE1C to the trimming of TCR beta V and J genes. A later analysis reportedly found that, within productive TCRs, an Asian-associated ancestry cluster had fewer N-insertions than the mean observed across the roughly 630 donors. Whilst most TCR sequences proved rare, a subset of public TCRs occurred across many donors.

Germline V lookup: CDR1 LNHDA, CDR2 SQIVND (reference sequence). The CDR3 is 15 residues long. The germline V and J ends were trimmed by 5 bases and 2 bases, with 13 bases remaining between them. Researchers ran the PCR with 60 Vbeta and 13 Jbeta primers. The table came from immunoSEQ multiplex PCR; TCRdb's copy has only in-frame clones and leaves some out. The data show some 90,000 clones, under 70% seen once. With respect to this clone: Its antigen is unidentified.

V gene TRBV19 combines with J gene TRBJ1-3; D ambiguous. This TCR was recovered from a man between 50 and 59 years old in good health and CMV-seronegative. Source material: PBMCs. Here the CDR3 reads CASSLLGWPGNTIYF. The CDR3 nucleotides read TGTGCCAGTAGTCTCCTAGGCTGGCCTGGAAACACCATATATTTT.